The rows below give T cell receptor beta chains drawn from one sample of a study of blood T cell repertoires in COVID-19. The method was immunoSEQ multiplex PCR; TCRdb's version includes in-frame clones alone and lacks a portion of them. The sample has 300,000 to 350,000 clones, around 90% seen once. The source material was peripheral blood. The receptor set was obtained from a woman in her 40s with COVID-19, enrolled during active disease. The CDR3 runs from the conserved cysteine through the conserved F or W. The D gene is left open where the match is weak. The listing skips clone size in some rows; elsewhere it reads once, few, many or a size class.

j_gene | abundance | d_gene | v_gene | CDR3aa | CDR3nt
TRBJ1-5 | NA | NA | TRBV2 | CASTGLNSNQPQHF | TGTGCCAGCACGGGTCTTAATAGCAATCAGCCCCAGCATTTT
TRBJ2-7 | NA | TRBD2 | TRBV4-3 | CASSQALAGGAYEQYF | TGCGCCAGCAGCCAAGCATTAGCGGGAGGGGCCTACGAGCAGTACTTC
TRBJ1-6 | NA | NA | TRBV28 | CASSLGGDYNSPLHF | TGTGCCAGCAGTTTAGGCGGTGACTATAATTCACCCCTCCACTTT
TRBJ1-2 | once | NA | TRBV5-8 | CASSLRVTENYGYTF | TGTGCCAGCAGCTTGCGAGTTACAGAAAACTATGGCTACACCTTC
TRBJ2-7 | NA | TRBD1 | TRBV4-3 | CASSQGTGLYEQYF | TGCGCCAGCAGCCAAGGGACAGGCCTCTACGAGCAGTACTTC
TRBJ1-6 | NA | NA | TRBV4-3 | CASSQDRYPQGTDSPLHF | TGCGCCAGCAGCCAAGATCGATACCCACAGGGCACGGATTCACCCCTCCACTTT
TRBJ2-5 | NA | NA | TRBV12-3/TRBV12-4 | CASSFIQETQYF | TGTGCCAGCAGTTTCATCCAAGAGACCCAGTACTTC
TRBJ2-2 | NA | TRBD2 | TRBV3-1/TRBV3-2 | CASSRTSGGANTGELFF | TGTGCCAGCAGCCGCACTAGCGGGGGGGCCAACACCGGGGAGCTGTTTTTT
TRBJ1-4 | NA | NA | TRBV19 | CASSMMGAMGEKLFF | TGTGCCAGTAGTATGATGGGGGCGATGGGAGAAAAACTGTTTTTT
TRBJ2-4 | NA | NA | TRBV19 | CASSMVGLAKNIQYF | TGTGCCAGTAGTATGGTTGGACTAGCCAAAAACATTCAGTACTTC
TRBJ1-2 | NA | NA | TRBV28 | CASKSQAIVGYTF | TGTGCCAGCAAGTCACAGGCCATTGTTGGCTACACCTTC
TRBJ1-2 | NA | NA | TRBV3-1/TRBV3-2 | CASSRGGTLYGYTF | TGTGCCAGCAGCAGAGGGGGTACTCTTTATGGCTACACCTTC
TRBJ2-5 | NA | TRBD1 | TRBV29-1 | CSVKGQDRTQYF | TGCAGCGTAAAGGGACAGGACAGGACCCAGTACTTC
TRBJ2-1 | NA | NA | TRBV7-9 | CASSVKRNEQFF | TGTGCCAGCAGCGTCAAACGGAATGAGCAGTTCTTC
TRBJ1-1 | NA | NA | TRBV6-2/TRBV6-3 | CASSRGIEAFF | TGTGCCAGCAGTCGCGGGATTGAAGCTTTCTTT
TRBJ1-4 | NA | NA | TRBV7-2 | CASSPRTGVTNEKLFF | TGTGCCAGCAGCCCTCGGACGGGGGTGACTAATGAAAAACTGTTTTTT
TRBJ1-2 | NA | NA | TRBV18 | CASSPPTGNGKVCTF | TGTGCCAGCTCACCACCCACAGGGAATGGAAAAGTTTGCACCTTC
TRBJ2-2 | NA | NA | TRBV19 | CASSSDRRWTGELFF | TGTGCCAGTAGTTCAGACAGGAGGTGGACCGGGGAGCTGTTTTTT
TRBJ1-1 | NA | NA | TRBV5-5 | CASSVPTFTDSIEAFF | TGTGCCAGCAGTGTGCCGACATTCACGGACTCGATTGAAGCTTTCTTT
TRBJ2-2 | NA | NA | TRBV6-1 | CASSEVGVETGELFF | TGTGCCAGCAGTGAGGTCGGGGTCGAAACCGGGGAGCTGTTTTTT
TRBJ2-6 | NA | NA | TRBV4-3 | CASSQDPPRAPGANVLTF | TGCGCCAGCAGCCAAGACCCCCCCAGGGCCCCTGGGGCCAACGTCCTGACTTTC
TRBJ2-7 | few | TRBD1 | TRBV4-1 | CASSLNRGYEQYF | TGCGCCAGCAGCCTTAACAGGGGGTACGAGCAGTACTTC
TRBJ2-7 | NA | NA | TRBV5-1 | CASSLAQGGEQYF | TGCGCCAGCAGCTTGGCTCAGGGGGGCGAGCAGTACTTC
TRBJ1-2 | NA | NA | TRBV6-7 | CASNTGYGYTF | TGTGCCAGCAATACGGGGTATGGCTACACCTTC
TRBJ2-2 | NA | NA | TRBV5-1 | CASSLIASSGGELFF | TGCGCCAGCAGCTTGATCGCTAGCTCGGGAGGGGAGCTGTTTTTT
TRBJ2-7 | NA | TRBD1 | TRBV7-3 | CASSLGTGLSYEQYF | TGTGCCAGCAGCCTCGGGACAGGGCTATCCTACGAGCAGTACTTC
TRBJ1-5 | NA | NA | TRBV3-1/TRBV3-2 | CASSPTGGGGQPQHF | TGTGCCAGCAGCCCAACCGGGGGCGGGGGTCAGCCCCAGCATTTT
TRBJ2-7 | few | NA | TRBV5-6 | CASSHWGGGYEQYF | TGTGCCAGCAGCCACTGGGGGGGCGGTTACGAGCAGTACTTC
TRBJ2-5 | NA | TRBD2 | TRBV7-7 | CASSTSGGKETQYF | TGTGCTAGCAGCACTAGCGGGGGGAAAGAGACCCAGTACTTC
TRBJ1-6 | NA | TRBD1 | TRBV27 | CASSYKGQGRSGVYNSPLHF | TGTGCCAGCAGTTATAAAGGACAGGGACGGTCGGGAGTCTATAATTCACCCCTCCACTTT
TRBJ1-2 | NA | NA | TRBV24-1 | CATSGEDGYTF | TGTGCCACCAGTGGGGAGGACGGCTACACCTTC
TRBJ1-1 | NA | NA | TRBV2 | CASSRTANTEAFF | TGTGCCAGCAGTCGGACAGCGAACACTGAAGCTTTCTTT
TRBJ2-7 | NA | TRBD1 | TRBV28 | CASRGTGEAYEQYF | TGTGCCAGCAGGGGGACAGGGGAAGCCTACGAGCAGTACTTC
TRBJ1-1 | NA | NA | TRBV2 | CASSEWGLDLNTEAFF | TGTGCCAGCAGTGAATGGGGCCTCGACTTGAACACTGAAGCTTTCTTT
TRBJ1-1 | NA | NA | TRBV7-9 | CASSVQGSTEAFF | TGTGCCAGCAGCGTTCAGGGGAGCACTGAAGCTTTCTTT
TRBJ2-5 | NA | NA | TRBV9 | CASSVGGIRGETQYF | TGTGCCAGCAGCGTAGGAGGGATCCGGGGAGAGACCCAGTACTTC
TRBJ2-3 | NA | TRBD2 | TRBV5-1 | CASMGRGGPVDTQYF | TGCGCCAGCATGGGGCGGGGGGGCCCTGTCGATACGCAGTATTTT
TRBJ2-7 | NA | TRBD1 | TRBV30 | CAWSVRQGAYEQYF | TGTGCCTGGAGTGTCCGACAGGGGGCCTACGAGCAGTACTTC
TRBJ1-2 | NA | NA | TRBV18 | CASSPRGTEGYTF | TGTGCCAGCTCACCAAGGGGAACGGAAGGCTACACCTTC
TRBJ2-2 | NA | NA | TRBV28 | CASSFSRANTGELFF | TGTGCCAGCAGTTTTTCGAGGGCGAACACCGGGGAGCTGTTTTTT
TRBJ2-7 | NA | TRBD2 | TRBV5-1 | CASSGRLAGGVPYEQYF | TGCGCCAGCAGCGGACGACTAGCGGGAGGGGTCCCCTACGAGCAGTACTTC
TRBJ1-2 | few | NA | TRBV28 | CASSSRGYGYTF | TGTGCCAGCAGTAGTAGGGGTTATGGCTACACCTTC
TRBJ2-7 | NA | TRBD1 | TRBV5-1 | CASSFTGGYEQYF | TGCGCCAGCAGCTTTACAGGGGGCTACGAGCAGTACTTC
TRBJ1-5 | NA | TRBD1 | TRBV7-2 | CASSRDRGNQPQHF | TGTGCCAGCAGCCGGGACAGGGGCAATCAGCCCCAGCATTTT
TRBJ1-3 | few | NA | TRBV12-3/TRBV12-4 | CASRSGNTIYF | TGTGCCAGCAGGAGTGGAAACACCATATATTTT
TRBJ2-3 | NA | TRBD2 | TRBV4-3 | CASSLQRGQGDTQYF | TGCGCCAGCAGCTTACAGCGGGGCCAGGGAGATACGCAGTATTTT
TRBJ2-7 | NA | TRBD2 | TRBV3-1/TRBV3-2 | CASSQGTSGSYEQYF | TGTGCCAGCAGCCAGGGGACTAGCGGGAGTTACGAGCAGTACTTC
TRBJ2-1 | NA | TRBD2 | TRBV7-2 | CASSLRGGRVKNEQFF | TGTGCCAGCAGCTTACGTGGCGGGAGGGTCAAAAATGAGCAGTTCTTC
TRBJ2-7 | NA | TRBD1 | TRBV12-3/TRBV12-4 | CASSLWGRGEQYF | TGTGCCAGCAGTTTATGGGGCAGGGGGGAGCAGTACTTC
TRBJ2-7 | NA | TRBD2 | TRBV15 | CATSVGGSSYEQYF | TGTGCCACCAGCGTGGGCGGGAGCTCCTACGAGCAGTACTTC
TRBJ1-2 | NA | TRBD1 | TRBV6-6 | CASTHWGQGHYGYTF | TGTGCCAGCACCCACTGGGGACAGGGTCACTATGGCTACACCTTC